The clone carrying this T cell receptor (beta chain) was observed once. This entry is derived from a study of Graves' ophthalmopathy and Graves' hyperthyroidism. Amplified material comprised TCR beta CDR3 regions derived from RNA transcripts. Following a first-round RT-PCR that used HTBI primers, a second-round multiplex PCR was carried out. TCRdb re-called the multiplex PCR reads through MiXCR, storing one row per CDR3 protein. The data show about 590,000 distinct CDR3 sequences, with under 40% seen just once and around 4.6% held by the top ten. V lost 10 bases, J lost 2 bases, and 14 bases stayed unmatched. The CDR3 runs 16 residues. CDR1 is SGHTA and CDR2 is FQGTGA in the germline V gene.

Sequencing input: peripheral blood or thyroid tissue (not recorded which). The sequence was collected from an adult man with Graves' hyperthyroidism. The V gene is TRBV7-3, the J gene TRBJ2-7; 10 bases map to TRBD1. The CDR3 DNA reads as TGTGCCACCAGTGATTCTGGGACAGGGGATGCCTACGAGCAGTACTTC. It encodes CATSDSGTGDAYEQYF.